Each of the 24 T cell receptor beta chains below was sequenced from the same sample in a study of T-cell memory formation after mild COVID-19. TCRdb reprocessed the 5' RACE reads via MiXCR and lists one record per CDR3 protein. The profile shows over 35,000 distinct CDR3 sequences, less than 9.5% of them singletons. The sequenced material came from PBMCs or a T cell subset sorted from them (not recorded which). These receptors originate from an adult woman who had mild COVID-19 (a few samples of this study predate the infection). Cell type and time point are not known.

In this sample, this clonotype turned up a few times. J is TRBJ1-3 and V is TRBV10-1, with D tentatively TRBD1 (6 bases). The CDR3 covers 15 residues. Germline-derived CDR1 and CDR2 are WNHNN and SYGVQD (reference sequence). Trimming left V 2 bases short and J 3 bases short, with 11 bases between. CDR3 sequence reads: CASSEGRGDGNTIYF. In nucleotides, the CDR3 is TGCGCCAGCAGTGAGGGCAGGGGAGATGGAAACACCATATATTTT.

This clonotype showed up many times. The chain couples TRBV11-2 to TRBJ2-7, with D possibly TRBD2 on 5 matching bases. Trimming stripped 5 bases from V and 4 bases from J, with 15 bases between. CDR1 SGHAT and CDR2 FQNNGV come from the germline V gene. This CDR3 is built from 14 residues. DNA of the CDR3: TGTGCCAGCAGCGGTAAGGAGGCTCGGTACGAGCAGTACTTC. Its protein is CASSGKEARYEQYF.

Only a few counts were recorded for this clonotype. J is TRBJ2-6 and V is TRBV6-2 or TRBV6-3; the match to TRBD1 covers 11 bases. CDR1 is MNHEY and CDR2 is SVGEGT in the germline V gene. The junction had 11 bases not matched to a gene; V was cut back by 6 bases and J by 4 bases. CDR3 size: 18 residues. CDR3 residues: CASRDPGTGGRGANVLTF. In nucleotides, the CDR3 is TGTGCCAGCAGAGATCCCGGGACAGGGGGAAGAGGGGCCAACGTCCTGACTTTC.

The chain couples TRBV5-4 to TRBJ2-3, with D perhaps matching TRBD1 (7 bases). Germline CDR1 SGHNT, CDR2 YYREEE (reference sequence). This CDR3 is 16 amino acids long. Trimming shortened V by 3 bases and J by 4 bases, and 18 bases separated the two germline ends. In DNA, the CDR3 is TGTGCCAGCAGCTCGCTAGGAGGGGGCACGCCAGATACGCAGTATTTT. Amino acid sequence: CASSSLGGGTPDTQYF.

The table lists this clonotype with a few counts. The gene calls are TRBV7-9 and TRBJ1-3; possibly TRBD1 for D (6 bases). Per the germline V gene, CDR1 is SEHNR and CDR2 is FQNEAQ (reference sequence). Trimming took 3 bases from V and 0 from J, leaving 6 bases between them. CDR3 size: 14 residues. The CDR3 DNA is TGTGCCAGCAGCTTGACAGGCTCTGGAAACACCATATATTTT. Translating gives CASSLTGSGNTIYF. The complete variable domain, with remaining parts taken from reference TRBV7-9 and TRBJ1-3, reads DTGVSQNPRHKITKRGQNVTFRCDPISEHNRLYWYRQTLGQGPEFLTYFQNEAQLEKSRLLSDRFSAERPKGSFSTLEIQRTEQGDSAMYLCASSLTGSGNTIYFGEGSWLTVV.

The CDR3 DNA reads TGTGCCAGCAGTTACTCGGGACAACTGAACACTGAAGCTTTCTTT. Amino acids: CASSYSGQLNTEAFF. This sequence joins TRBV6-5 and TRBJ1-1; a possible D gene is TRBD1 (6 bases). Trimming left V 0 bases short and J 0 bases short, with 8 bases between. CDR3 length: 15 residues. CDR1 and CDR2 from the germline V gene are MNHEY and SVGAGI.

This clonotype was recorded many times. The CDR3 reads CASSPTLREQYF. The CDR3 coding sequence is TGTGCCAGCAGCCCGACTCTACGAGAACAGTACTTC. The chain is built from TRBV11-2 and TRBJ2-7; D remains ambiguous. The CDR3 is 12 amino acids. CDR1 is SGHAT and CDR2 is FQNNGV in the germline V gene. Trimming took off 5 bases at V and 10 bases at J, with 15 bases between the two ends.

This chain uses TRBV5-6 with TRBJ1-1; TRBD1 aligns across 7 bases. CDR1 is SGHDT and CDR2 is YYEEEE in the germline V gene. The V gene end was trimmed by 0 bases and the J gene end by 8 bases; junction bases not matched to a gene: 1. The CDR3 consists of 12 residues. The CDR3 is CASSLVTGEAFF. CDR3 in DNA: TGTGCCAGCAGCTTGGTGACAGGGGAAGCTTTCTTT.

The genes are TRBV4-1 and TRBJ1-5, with D unresolved. The CDR3 consists of 14 residues. Germline lookup yields CDR1 MGHRA and CDR2 YSYEKL. Trimming removed 1 base from V and 4 bases from J, with 8 bases in between. The DNA for the CDR3 is TGCGCCAGCAGCCAAGGGGTAGGGAATCAGCCCCAGCATTTT. Translation: CASSQGVGNQPQHF.

This clonotype was counted many times. V usage is TRBV7-8 and J usage is TRBJ2-6; no firm D call. The CDR3 runs 18 residues. Germline CDR1 and CDR2: SGHVS and FQNEAQ. Trimming cost V 2 bases and J 0 bases, with 14 bases left between them. The CDR3 DNA reads TGTGCCAGCAGCTTATTTCTTTCTGAAGCCTCTGGGGCCAACGTCCTGACTTTC. It is translated as CASSLFLSEASGANVLTF.

Ten or more counts support this clonotype. The chain has TRBV3-1 and TRBJ2-2; no firm D call. This CDR3 is built from 14 residues. With 1 base removed from V and 2 bases from J, the gap between germline ends came to 5 bases. The germline CDR1 and CDR2 sequences are LGHDT and YNNKEL (reference sequence). CDR3 sequence: CASSQGVNTGELFF. In nucleotides, the CDR3 is TGTGCCAGCAGCCAAGGAGTAAACACCGGGGAGCTGTTTTTT.

This clonotype was detected only a few times. CDR3 DNA sequence: TGTGCCAGCAGGACTGGACACGACACTGAAGCTTTCTTT. This sequence encodes CASRTGHDTEAFF. The J gene is TRBJ1-1, the V gene TRBV12-3 or TRBV12-4; a weak D match, TRBD1 (5 bases). V lost 6 bases to trimming and J lost 3 bases, with 11 bases between them. This CDR3 has 13 amino acids.

This chain connects TRBV2 to TRBJ1-1, with D unclear. Germline V gene data show CDR1 as SNHLY and CDR2 as FYNNEI. Trimming stripped 7 bases from V and 2 bases from J, with 14 bases between. This CDR3 region has 14 residues. The CDR3 loop is CASNQDRLNTEAFF. CDR3 coding DNA: TGTGCCAGCAATCAGGACCGGCTAAACACTGAAGCTTTCTTT. The full variable domain, with the rest looked up from reference TRBV2 and TRBJ1-1, is EPEVTQTPSHQVTQMGQEVILRCVPISNHLYFYWYRQILGQKVEFLVSFYNNEISEKSEIFDDQFSVERPDGSNFTLKIRSTKLEDSAMYFCASNQDRLNTEAFFGQGTRLTVV.

This clonotype was detected a few times. V and J are TRBV3-1 and TRBJ2-4; D unclear. The CDR3 is made up of 12 amino acids. Trimming pared 4 bases from V and 8 bases from J, leaving 9 bases between. Per the germline V gene, CDR1 is LGHDT and CDR2 is YNNKEL (reference sequence). CDR3 in amino acids: CASSRRPHIQYF. CDR3 in DNA: TGTGCCAGCAGCCGGCGACCACACATTCAGTACTTC.

This clonotype was observed a few times. V usage is TRBV6-5 and J usage is TRBJ2-7; D is uncertain. There are 13 residues in the CDR3. Germline V gives CDR1 MNHEY, CDR2 SVGAGI. V lost 0 bases and J 0 bases, leaving 3 bases between the germline ends. The CDR3 protein is CASSYSPSYEQYF. Here the CDR3 DNA reads TGTGCCAGCAGTTACTCCCCCTCCTACGAGCAGTACTTC.

This clonotype appeared many times. This chain links TRBV5-4 with TRBJ2-2, with TRBD2 matching over 8 bases. Germline values: CDR1 SGHNT, CDR2 YYREEE (reference sequence). V lost 0 bases, J lost 2 bases, and 6 bases stayed unmatched. The CDR3 runs 17 residues. CDR3 bases: TGTGCCAGCAGCTTGGGGGGACTAGGGCTAAACACCGGGGAGCTGTTTTTT. Encoded protein: CASSLGGLGLNTGELFF.

The V call is TRBV6-1, the J call TRBJ1-2; TRBD1 matches 8 bases. The trim removed 8 bases at V and 8 bases at J, leaving 7 bases unmatched. This CDR3 has 12 amino acids. Germline CDR1 is MNHNS and CDR2 is SASEGT. Here the CDR3 reads CASLRDRRGYTF. In DNA form, the CDR3 reads TGTGCCAGCCTCCGGGACAGGAGGGGCTACACCTTC.

V and J are TRBV6-6 and TRBJ2-2; D call uncertain. From germline, CDR1 is MNHNY and CDR2 SVGAGI (reference sequence). The CDR3 runs to 15 residues. V shed 2 bases and J shed 8 bases, with 15 bases lying between them. The CDR3: CASSYGLDRAGELFF. In nucleotides, the CDR3 is TGTGCCAGCAGTTACGGGCTAGACCGGGCAGGGGAGCTGTTTTTT.

This rearrangement joins TRBV4-3 to TRBJ1-2; D not resolved. The CDR3 is 18 residues long. CDR1 LGHNA and CDR2 YSLEER come from the germline V gene. The ends were cut back, 1 base at V and 0 bases at J, with 18 bases in the middle. The CDR3 sequence: CASSQVAGKGSPNYGYTF. In DNA form, the CDR3 reads TGCGCCAGCAGCCAAGTTGCGGGCAAGGGAAGCCCTAACTATGGCTACACCTTC.

This chain joins TRBV11-2 and TRBJ1-1; no clear D. CDR1 and CDR2 from the germline V gene are SGHAT and FQNNGV. Trimming removed 3 bases from V and 1 base from J, with 9 bases in between. This CDR3 contains 14 residues. This CDR3 is CASSFILRNTEAFF. The CDR3 DNA follows: TGTGCCAGCAGCTTTATTTTAAGGAACACTGAAGCTTTCTTT.

The V and J genes are TRBV24-1 and TRBJ2-2; 7 bases line up with TRBD2. The germline CDR1 and CDR2 sequences are KGHDR and SFDVKD. With 11 bases clipped from V and 3 bases from J, the junction kept 8 bases outside the gene matches. The CDR3 extends over 14 amino acids. In nucleotides, the CDR3 is TGTGCCAGAAAGCGGGAACTAGACACCGGGGAGCTGTTTTTT. Translation gives CARKRELDTGELFF.

This clonotype was seen repeatedly, ten times or more. This chain connects TRBV12-3 or TRBV12-4 to TRBJ2-7; weak D call: TRBD1 (5 bases). The CDR3 contains 13 residues. V was pared by 2 bases and J by 4 bases, with 9 bases between. The DNA of the CDR3 is TGTGCCAGCAGTTTAACCGACAGATACGAGCAGTACTTC. It specifies CASSLTDRYEQYF.

This chain connects TRBV5-1 to TRBJ2-5; D perhaps matches TRBD2 (5 bases). Per germline, CDR1 SGHRS and CDR2 YFSETQ. The CDR3 totals 13 residues. V was pared by 4 bases and J by 5 bases, with 12 bases between. CDR3 loop: CASSPGGWETQYF. The CDR3 region has the DNA TGCGCCAGCAGCCCCGGAGGATGGGAGACCCAGTACTTC.

The sample holds many counts of this clonotype. The chain uses TRBV7-7 and TRBJ2-5; 10 bases are a match to TRBD1. With V trimmed by 3 bases and J by 2 bases, 9 bases remained unmatched. In germline, CDR1 is SSHAT, CDR2 FNYEAQ (reference sequence). There are 17 residues in the CDR3. CDR3 nucleotides: TGTGCCAGCAGCTTCGGTAAACGGGACAGGGGACAAGAGACCCAGTACTTC. This sequence encodes CASSFGKRDRGQETQYF.